The entry that follows covers one T cell receptor (beta chain) sequence. The target antigen is unknown. This sample stems from a study of blood T cells in healthy people across ages. A second PCR, run for roughly 6 to 11 cycles, used a sample-barcoded 5' primer plus a J-beta primer mix. Every cDNA was tagged by a template-switch adaptor with 12 random nucleotides. TCRdb called the 5' RACE reads again in MiXCR, with one record for every CDR3 protein. The table has about 900,000 distinct CDR3 sequences, 62% seen once. In terms of origin and age, donors were healthy Caucasian individuals from Russia aged 6 to 90. Every sample yielded at least 6.5 million isolated PBMCs. The study's findings and limits: Calculation of diversity from one million T cells yielded estimates considered to be underestimates.

Germline values: CDR1 MDHEN, CDR2 SYDVKM. CDR3 size: 11 residues. V lost 5 bases and J lost 4, with 6 bases in between. The chain couples TRBV28 to TRBJ2-7; D not resolved. The sequenced material came from blood. The TCR originated in a man between 25 and 39 years old in good health. The CDR3 region has the DNA TGTGCCAGCAGTGTGAAGTACGAGCAGTACTTC. This sequence encodes CASSVKYEQYF.